This paragraph reports one TCR beta chain. The sample comes from a study of blood T cell repertoires in COVID-19. At the level of the study: Sources were T cells, B-cell-depleted T cells, or PBMCs; the material itself was cDNA or gDNA.

Clones were sequenced by immunoSEQ multiplex PCR, and TCRdb holds only the in-frame ones, with some missing. The sample lists about 60,000 clones; 90% were seen once. Germline V gene data show CDR1 as SGHVS and CDR2 as FQNEAQ. The length of the CDR3 is 13 residues. The V end was cut by 5 bases, the J end by 5 bases, with 12 bases between. The genes are TRBV7-8 and TRBJ2-5, with TRBD2 as a possible D gene (6 bases). Sequenced sample: peripheral blood. The clonotype originates from a human donor with active COVID-19. The donor label of this sample is uncertain. The CDR3, as DNA: TGTGCCAGCAGCGTTAGCGGCATGGAGACCCAGTACTTC. Translated, it gives CASSVSGMETQYF. Based on the CDR3 plus reference TRBV7-8 and TRBJ2-5, the full variable domain is GAGVSQSPRYKVAKRGQDVALRCDPISGHVSLFWYQQALGQGPEFLTYFQNEAQLDKSGLPSDRFFAERPEGSVSTLKIQRTQQEDSAVYLCASSVSGMETQYFGPGTRLLVL.